This TCR beta chain was documented in a study of beta chain features in type 1 diabetes (dated by TCRdb to 2016 to 2018). Regarding the research as a whole: No differences in mean age, gender distribution, total cell number or subset yield were found between patients and healthy donors. A total of approximately 110,000,000 sorted cells were examined across all samples, and a strong correlation was observed between cell number per subset and RNA yield. In the study, TCRB repertoires of sorted circulating CD4+ T cell subsets from recently diagnosed type 1 diabetes patients were compared with those of matched healthy donors. Naive and central memory subsets were obtained from all 28 donors, but regulatory and stem cell-like memory subsets were isolated from only 8 patients and roughly eight healthy donors.

The entire isolated RNA was reverse transcribed using the High Capacity cDNA Reverse Transcription Kit, and thus expressed TCRB transcripts were sequenced. Naive, central memory and regulatory T cell samples underwent deep immunoSEQ sequencing, averaging around 3.9 million total reads per sample. Sorted cells were lysed in RLT buffer and RNA was extracted with DNase-treated RNeasy Micro or Mini kits, depending on cell number. Each cell subset was processed on its own to prevent cross-contamination, while patient and healthy donor samples were processed together. The immunoSEQ multiplex PCR was used to amplify TCRB sequences from cDNA, yielding 87-bp fragments that span the CDR3 region. Sequencing of the amplicons was done on the Illumina HiSeq platform. On the authors' methods: PCR bias was computationally corrected using synthetic template baselines, reads within Hamming distance 2 were collapsed, and singletons that could not be merged were discarded. By aligning reads against IMGT, V, D and J genes, CDR3 length, and insertions or deletions at six rearrangement sites were assigned. Within each subset, clonotype counts were normalized to sorted cell number, and only after that were true diversity and Gini coefficients computed with the tcR R package. The overlap coefficient, calculated on TCRB nucleotide sequences, was used to measure repertoire sharing. As a proxy for the pre-selection repertoire, out-of-frame TCRB sequences from naive cells were analyzed. In TCRdb, the immuneACCESS table is reduced to in-frame sequences with V and J assigned. These tables do not hold every clone; where another copy was compared, an unresolved V gene accounts for under half, and the others remain unexplained. V and J calls and clone size follow that table, whereas D and trimming were derived from the DNA. The sample table contains about half a million clones; only one count was recorded for over 25% of them. The ten largest account for around 0.065% of the sample.

Each donor gave one peripheral blood draw, averaging approximately 120 mL, which was collected into heparinised tubes. A BD FACSAria II and a panel including CD45RO, CCR7, CD25, CD127, CD95 and CD27 were used to sort naive, central memory, regulatory and stem cell-like memory CD4+ T cells. All sorted populations exceeded 98% purity. PBMCs were isolated immediately by Lymphoprep density gradient centrifugation and stained directly without culture. Samples were stained and sorted in pairs, with one healthy donor and one patient per experiment, so that batch effects were minimized. General study outcomes and caveats: At VDJ recombination sites, patients with type 1 diabetes made fewer insertions and deleted more nucleotides, a pattern implying thymic rearrangement abnormalities. Because cDNA rather than genomic DNA was sequenced, highly expressing activated cells could have been over-represented, although no difference in activation and CD3 levels was found between groups. Naive, central memory and regulatory TCRB repertoires appeared to be more similar among patients than among healthy donors. Shorter templates might have been favored by PCR, but patient and control samples were amplified and corrected together, so both groups would have been affected equally by any skew. A moderate but significant shortening of TCRB CDR3 length was observed in type 1 diabetes patients in all four CD4+ subsets. Because the HLA sub-analyses included only small numbers of individuals, any influence of HLA type on TCRB rearrangement was left unresolved.

As concerns this clone: Its antigen remains undetermined. Base quality data are lacking; no much larger clone is found one base away.

Counted from cysteine to phenylalanine, this CDR3 has 18 amino acids. Solely the CDR3 DNA is kept, with 54 bases framed from the first base. CDR1 and CDR2, per the germline V gene, are MDHEN and SYDVKM. Trimming takes 6 bases from V and 0 bases from J, and the germline ends sit 18 bases apart. The specimen sequenced was naive CD4+ T cells from blood. The cell subset or site label here, explained by the study, means: true naive CD4+ T cells. The TCR sequence derives from a man aged 18 to 35 in good health. The V and J segments used are TRBV28 and TRBJ2-6, with TRBD1 tentatively as D gene (6 bases match). CDR3 region: CASSDITDRPSGANVLTF. The nucleotide sequence is given as TGTGCCAGCAGCGACATTACTGACAGGCCCTCTGGGGCCAACGTCCTGACTTTC.